This is a list of T cell receptor beta chains from one sample in a study of blood T cell repertoires in COVID-19. TCRdb's copy holds only in-frame clones and misses some; the assay was immunoSEQ multiplex PCR. The sample carries about 60,000 clones, 70% to 90% recorded once. Specimen: peripheral blood. Receptor source: a man aged 55 to 70 with acute or convalescent COVID-19. Both conserved end residues are part of each CDR3. The order of the fields is V gene, J gene, CDR3 length, D gene, CDR3 DNA, CDR3 protein. A D gene is named only where the DNA matches it firmly.

v_gene: TRBV7-2; j_gene: TRBJ1-4; len: 16; d_gene: .; CDR3nt: TGTGCCAGCAGCTCCCCAACCGACAGGCTGGGGGAAAAACTGTTTTTT; CDR3aa: CASSSPTDRLGEKLFF
v_gene: TRBV12-3/TRBV12-4; j_gene: TRBJ2-3; len: 13; d_gene: .; CDR3nt: TGTGCCAGCAGTTTGATGGCTACAGATACGCAGTATTTT; CDR3aa: CASSLMATDTQYF
v_gene: TRBV24-1; j_gene: TRBJ2-5; len: 17; d_gene: .; CDR3nt: TGTGCCACCAGTGACCCCCGGGGAGCCCCCACTCAAGAGACCCAGTACTTC; CDR3aa: CATSDPRGAPTQETQYF
v_gene: TRBV19; j_gene: TRBJ1-2; len: 13; d_gene: .; CDR3nt: TGTGCCAGTACCCACGACAGTAACTATGGCTACACCTTC; CDR3aa: CASTHDSNYGYTF
v_gene: TRBV4-1; j_gene: TRBJ2-2; len: 19; d_gene: TRBD2; CDR3nt: TGCGCCAGCAGCCAGGTGGCTAGCGGGAGGCGCGCGAACACCGGGGAGCTGTTTTTT; CDR3aa: CASSQVASGRRANTGELFF
v_gene: TRBV28; j_gene: TRBJ2-7; len: 15; d_gene: TRBD1; CDR3nt: TGTGCCAGCAGTTTTGAGGACAGGTATGCCTACGAGCAGTACTTC; CDR3aa: CASSFEDRYAYEQYF
v_gene: TRBV5-1; j_gene: TRBJ2-3; len: 15; d_gene: TRBD2; CDR3nt: TGCGCCAGCACAAAACTAGCGACAAGCACAGATACGCAGTATTTT; CDR3aa: CASTKLATSTDTQYF
v_gene: TRBV27; j_gene: TRBJ2-3; len: 13; d_gene: .; CDR3nt: TGTGCCAGCAGTCCGAGACACACAGATACGCAGTATTTT; CDR3aa: CASSPRHTDTQYF
v_gene: TRBV5-1; j_gene: TRBJ1-2; len: 14; d_gene: TRBD1; CDR3nt: TGCGCCAGCAGACCCGGGACAGAAAACTATGGCTACACCTTC; CDR3aa: CASRPGTENYGYTF
v_gene: TRBV27; j_gene: TRBJ1-1; len: 14; d_gene: .; CDR3nt: TGTGCCAGCAGTTTATCCAGGGAAGGCACTGAAGCTTTCTTT; CDR3aa: CASSLSREGTEAFF
v_gene: TRBV9; j_gene: TRBJ1-2; len: 15; d_gene: TRBD1; CDR3nt: TGTGCCAGCAGCGACGGGACAGCGGAGAACTATGGCTACACCTTC; CDR3aa: CASSDGTAENYGYTF
v_gene: TRBV20-1; j_gene: TRBJ1-4; len: 13; d_gene: .; CDR3nt: TGCAGTGCTAGTCTCCCAGGGAATGAAAAACTGTTTTTT; CDR3aa: CSASLPGNEKLFF
v_gene: TRBV24-1; j_gene: TRBJ2-3; len: 14; d_gene: TRBD1; CDR3nt: TGTGCCACCAGCTCGACAGGGGGCGTGGATACGCAGTATTTT; CDR3aa: CATSSTGGVDTQYF